Listed below are T cell receptor beta chains from one sample, sequenced in a study of CD8+CD57+ T cells in acquired aplastic anemia. A single record per CDR3 protein comes from TCRdb applying MiXCR to the reads. The table records around 170,000 distinct CDR3 sequences, roughly 45% of them present only once. The specimen sequenced was sorted CD4+, CD8+, or CD8+CD57+ T cells (not recorded which) from PBMCs. Source of these receptors: a human donor with aplastic anemia. Each CDR3 is given with its conserved first and last residue. D genes are given only for firm matches. Size is stated for part of the rows, as once, few or many counts, or as a class when the clone is expanded.

v_gene	abundance	d_gene	j_gene	CDR3nt	CDR3aa
TRBV7-8	NA	NA	TRBJ2-7	TGTGCCAGCAGCTTAGCGCCACAGATCTACGAGCAGTACTTC	CASSLAPQIYEQYF
TRBV14	many	NA	TRBJ1-5	TGTGCCAGCAGCCAAGTGGGATGGACAGCAAGCAATCAGCCCCAGCATTTT	CASSQVGWTASNQPQHF
TRBV7-2	many	NA	TRBJ2-2	TGTGCCAGCAGCCCAGCCAAAACCGGGGAGCTGTTTTTT	CASSPAKTGELFF
TRBV29-1	NA	NA	TRBJ1-2	TGCGGCGCACAAGGAGAGTCCGATTCTAACTATGGCTCCACCTTC	CGAQGESDSNYGSTF
TRBV30	NA	NA	TRBJ1-5	TGTGCCTGGAGTGTCGAACAGGGAGGAACTCAGCCCCAGCATTTT	CAWSVEQGGTQPQHF
TRBV24-1	NA	NA	TRBJ2-5	TGTGCCACCAGTGACCCGACAGGCTTCCAAGAGACCCAGTACTTC	CATSDPTGFQETQYF
TRBV19	many	NA	TRBJ2-1	TGTGCCAGTAGTAGAAGGGACTTCCGGCAGGACAATGAGCAGTTCTTC	CASSRRDFRQDNEQFF
TRBV10-2	NA	TRBD1	TRBJ1-1	TGCGCCAGCAGAACAGACGGGACAGCCGTGAAAGCTTTCTTT	CASRTDGTAVKAFF
TRBV6-1	many	NA	TRBJ2-1	TGTGCCAGCAGTGAATCCCCTCTGAGTGAGGGTGAGCAGTTCTTC	CASSESPLSEGEQFF
TRBV29-1	NA	TRBD1	TRBJ1-1	TGCAGCGTAGGACGGGACAGGGGGCTCACTGAAGCTTTCTTT	CSVGRDRGLTEAFF
TRBV4-2	many	NA	TRBJ2-1	TGTGCCAGCAGCCAGGAAGGGTTGAATGAGCAGTTCTTC	CASSQEGLNEQFF
TRBV6-1	many	NA	TRBJ2-6	TGTGCCATTGGGGTGCTGCCTGGGGCCAACGTCCTGACTTTC	CAIGVLPGANVLTF
TRBV7-9	many	NA	TRBJ2-3	TGTGCCAGCAGCTCGTTAACAGGGTTTAGCACAGATACGCAGTATTTT	CASSSLTGFSTDTQYF
TRBV6-6	many	TRBD1	TRBJ2-7	TGTGCCAGCAGTTCCGTTTGGGACAGGGGGTCCTACGAGCAGTACTTC	CASSSVWDRGSYEQYF
TRBV5-1	NA	TRBD2	TRBJ2-1	TGCGCCAGCAGCTCTTACGGGACTAGCCTCAATGAGCAGTTCTTC	CASSSYGTSLNEQFF
TRBV24-1	NA	NA	TRBJ1-2	TGTGCCACCAGTGCAGGGTTTGGCTACACCTTC	CATSAGFGYTF
TRBV7-9	NA	NA	TRBJ2-1	TGCGCCAGCAGCATCCTATTCGGGGAGCAGTTCTTC	CASSILFGEQFF
TRBV27	NA	TRBD1	TRBJ1-2	TGTGCCAGCAGTTTCCGGGACAGGGGGCATGGCTACACCTTC	CASSFRDRGHGYTF
TRBV4-3	many	NA	TRBJ2-7	TGCGCCAGCAGCCCCGACAAGGAATTCTATTCCTACGAGCAGTACTTC	CASSPDKEFYSYEQYF
TRBV29-1	NA	NA	TRBJ2-2	TGCAGCTCACACAGGGACACCGGGGAGCTGTTTTTT	CSSHRDTGELFF
TRBV10-1	NA	NA	TRBJ1-2	TGCGCCAGTTGGACTAGCGGGAGCTATGGCTACACCTTC	CASWTSGSYGYTF
TRBV4-2	NA	NA	TRBJ2-7	TGTGCCAGCAGTCCCTACCCCGGAACCTACGAGCAGTACTTC	CASSPYPGTYEQYF
TRBV25-1	NA	NA	TRBJ2-7	TGTGCCAGCAGAGATGATAGCGGAACCTACGAGCAGTACTTC	CASRDDSGTYEQYF
TRBV3-1	few	NA	TRBJ2-6	TGTGCCAGCAGCCCCGGGACCGCCGGGGCCAACGTCCTGACTTTC	CASSPGTAGANVLTF
TRBV19	once	TRBD1	TRBJ2-4	TGTGCCAGACAAGGACAGGGCCTAGCCAAAAACATTCAGTACTTC	CARQGQGLAKNIQYF
TRBV7-6	once	NA	TRBJ2-7	TGTGCCAGCAGCTTGGAATATACTAGCCCTAGTGACTTC	CASSLEYTSPSDF
TRBV20-1	many	NA	TRBJ2-1	TGCAGTGCTAGTAGTTCTACGGCGTCTTCCTACAATGAGCAGTTCTTC	CSASSSTASSYNEQFF
TRBV13	NA	NA	TRBJ1-5	TGTGCCAGCAGCCCTTGGGTGGGCAATCAGCCCCAGCATTTT	CASSPWVGNQPQHF
TRBV10-3	many	NA	TRBJ2-3	TGTGCCGTGGGGGCAGGGGGCACAGATACGCAGTATTTT	CAVGAGGTDTQYF
TRBV5-1	many	NA	TRBJ2-2	TGCGCCAGCAGCCAAGTGGGTGTGCCGGGACGTAACACCGGGGAGCTGTTTTTT	CASSQVGVPGRNTGELFF